These 10 T cell receptor beta chains originate from one sample sequenced in a study of blood T cell repertoires in COVID-19. Produced via immunoSEQ multiplex PCR; TCRdb's table is partial and in-frame only. The sample has about 210,000 clones, 88% seen once. Material for sequencing was peripheral blood. The receptor source for this set is a man between 65 and 85 years old with acute or convalescent COVID-19.

The V and J genes are TRBV9 and TRBJ2-6; 7 bases agree with TRBD1. CDR1 is SGDLS, CDR2 YYNGEE, per germline. The CDR3 runs 17 residues. Trimming at V came to 0 bases and at J to 0 bases, leaving 3 bases not matched to a gene. CDR3 residues: CASSVETGHSGANVLTF. The CDR3 DNA reads as TGTGCCAGCAGCGTAGAGACAGGGCACTCTGGGGCCAACGTCCTGACTTTC.

The table lists this clone with a few counts. V is TRBV7-2 and J is TRBJ2-5; 7 nucleotides line up with TRBD2. Trimming removed 3 bases from V and 4 bases from J; junction bases left unmatched: 8. This CDR3 region has 15 residues. Per germline, CDR1 SGHTA and CDR2 FQGNSA. CDR3 sequence reads: CASSLGGRGVETQYF. CDR3 sequence (DNA): TGTGCCAGCAGCTTGGGGGGGAGGGGAGTAGAGACCCAGTACTTC. Based on the CDR3 plus reference TRBV7-2 and TRBJ2-5, the full variable domain is GAGVSQSPSNKVTEKGKDVELRCDPISGHTALYWYRQSLGQGLEFLIYFQGNSAPDKSGLPSDRFSAERTGGSVSTLTIQRTQQEDSAVYLCASSLGGRGVETQYFGPGTRLLVL.

The J gene is TRBJ2-5, the V gene TRBV5-6; D possibly corresponds to TRBD2 (5 bases). The germline V gene encodes CDR1 SGHDT and CDR2 YYEEEE. V was cut by 0 bases and J by 2 bases, with 8 bases left in between. The CDR3 extends over 14 amino acids. The DNA of the CDR3 is TGTGCCAGCAGCTTGGGACTACCACAAGAGACCCAGTACTTC. Translation: CASSLGLPQETQYF.

The J gene is TRBJ2-5, the V gene TRBV5-1; 7 bases match TRBD1. The germline V gene has CDR1 SGHRS and CDR2 YFSETQ. J lost 5 bases, V lost 3 bases, and 7 bases had no gene match. There are 14 residues in the CDR3. The DNA for the CDR3 is TGCGCCAGCAGCTCACCGGGACAGAAGGAGACCCAGTACTTC. Amino acid sequence: CASSSPGQKETQYF.

The DNA of the CDR3 is TGTGCCAGCAGCGTAGGTTTCCTAGCGGGATCTGGGGAGACCCAGTACTTC. Its translation: CASSVGFLAGSGETQYF. V and J are TRBV9 and TRBJ2-5; 9 positions agree with TRBD2. In germline, CDR1 is SGDLS, CDR2 YYNGEE. The CDR3 spans 17 residues. V lost 0 bases, J lost 5 bases, and 11 bases stayed unmatched.

This clone was seen only a few times. The rearrangement uses TRBV5-4 and TRBJ1-6; 9 nucleotides line up with TRBD1. CDR3 length: 16 residues. CDR1 is SGHNT, CDR2 YYREEE, per germline (reference sequence). After removal of 4 bases from V and 13 bases from J, the junction contained 15 bases not matched to a gene. CDR3 sequence reads: CASSTDPGGQGFPLHF. CDR3 DNA sequence: TGTGCCAGCAGCACCGATCCGGGGGGACAGGGATTTCCCCTCCACTTT.

This clone has a handful of counts. The rearrangement joins TRBV14 to TRBJ1-6; D call uncertain. Per germline, CDR1 SGHDN and CDR2 FVKESK. This CDR3 contains 14 residues. V lost 0 bases, J lost 7 bases, and 7 bases lay in between. The CDR3 region is CASSQETRNSPLHF. The CDR3 bases are TGTGCCAGCAGCCAAGAGACACGGAATTCACCCCTCCACTTT.

The V call is TRBV5-1, the J call TRBJ2-7, with a tentative D call TRBD2 (6 bases). Germline V gene lookup returns CDR1 SGHRS and CDR2 YFSETQ. The CDR3 totals 14 residues. Trimming took 4 bases from V and 3 from J, leaving 14 bases between them. This CDR3 reads CASSSQGGDYEQYF. The CDR3 DNA reads TGCGCCAGCAGCAGTCAGGGCGGGGACTACGAGCAGTACTTC.

The V call is TRBV6-4, the J call TRBJ1-6; D possibly corresponds to TRBD1 (5 bases). The CDR3 loop spans 12 amino acids. The V and J ends lost 4 bases and 14 bases respectively, with 12 bases between them. Germline-derived CDR1 and CDR2 are MRHNA and SNTAGT. CDR3 sequence: CASSGDGGALHF. CDR3 nucleotides: TGTGCCAGCAGTGGGGACGGGGGAGCCCTCCACTTT.

The V call is TRBV29-1, the J call TRBJ1-2, with D unresolved. Per germline, CDR1 SQVTM and CDR2 ANQGSEA. The CDR3 loop spans 13 amino acids. CDR3 residues: CSAASLTGYGYTF. CDR3 sequence (DNA): TGCAGTGCCGCGAGTTTAACTGGCTATGGCTACACCTTC.